The T cell receptor (beta chain) described here comes from a study of CD8 T cells in Susac syndrome. To note about this clonotype: Its antigen remains unknown.

The authors reverse transcribed 0.5 to 1 ug RNA with random hexamers. TCR beta CDR3 was amplified by immunoSEQ covering 54 Vbeta and 13 Jbeta. Each CDR3 protein gets one entry after TCRdb re-called the immunoSEQ multiplex PCR reads with MiXCR. The data hold roughly 120,000 distinct CDR3 sequences, with approximately 96% observed a single time. High-throughput TCR beta sequencing covered peripheral CD8+ and CD4+ T cells. TEMRA cells were FACS-enriched, while CD8+ and CD4+ T cells were negatively isolated. Study-wide findings and caveats: An acknowledgment was made by the study that its TCR sequencing and HLA analysis involved relatively few individuals.

The receptor was isolated from a human donor in good health. The sequenced material came from CD4+ T cells from PBMCs.

CDR3: CAWRWGTEAFF. CDR3 nucleotides: TGTGCCTGGAGATGGGGGACTGAAGCTTTCTTT. This rearrangement joins TRBV30 to TRBJ1-1, with TRBD1 as a possible D gene (5 bases). This CDR3 region has 11 residues. From germline, CDR1 is GTSNPN and CDR2 SVGIG (reference sequence). V dropped 3 bases and J dropped 5 bases, with 7 bases sitting between them.